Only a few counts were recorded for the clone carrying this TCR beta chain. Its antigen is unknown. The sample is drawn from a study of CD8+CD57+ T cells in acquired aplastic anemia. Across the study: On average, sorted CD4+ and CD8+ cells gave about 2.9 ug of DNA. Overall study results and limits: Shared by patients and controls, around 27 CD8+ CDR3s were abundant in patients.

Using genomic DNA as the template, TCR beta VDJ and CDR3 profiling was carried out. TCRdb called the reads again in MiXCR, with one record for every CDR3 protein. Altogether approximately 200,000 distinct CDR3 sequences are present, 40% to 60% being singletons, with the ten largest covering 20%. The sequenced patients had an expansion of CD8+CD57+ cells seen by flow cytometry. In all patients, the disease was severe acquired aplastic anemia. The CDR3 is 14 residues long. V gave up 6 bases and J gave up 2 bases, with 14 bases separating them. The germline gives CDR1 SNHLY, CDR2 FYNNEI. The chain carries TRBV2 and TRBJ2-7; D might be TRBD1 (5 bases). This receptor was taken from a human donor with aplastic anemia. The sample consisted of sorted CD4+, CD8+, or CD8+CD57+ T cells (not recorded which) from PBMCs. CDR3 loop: CASRGPGLAYEQYF. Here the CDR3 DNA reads TGTGCCAGCAGGGGGCCAGGGTTAGCCTACGAGCAGTACTTC.